Shown below are 24 T cell receptor beta chains from a single sample sequenced in a study of blood T cell repertoires in COVID-19. Repertoires were generated with immunoSEQ multiplex PCR, while TCRdb's copy carries only in-frame clones and drops some. The data show some 86,000 clones, with 80% to 95% seen just once and less than 2.5% held by the top ten. Material for sequencing was peripheral blood. These receptors were obtained from a human donor with active COVID-19. The donor label of this sample is uncertain.

CDR3 sequence (DNA): TGTGCCAGCAGCGGACAGGGGGCTCAGAATGGCTACACCTTC. Protein sequence: CASSGQGAQNGYTF. This chain connects TRBV9 to TRBJ1-2, with 10 bases aligning to TRBD1. V gave up 3 bases and J gave up 6 bases; unmatched junction bases: 5. Per germline, CDR1 SGDLS and CDR2 YYNGEE. This CDR3 contains 14 residues.

As regards this clone: One junction end disagrees with the germline gene, perhaps due to a read error. Other DNA sequences in this sample translate to the same CDR3. The chain uses TRBV7-9 and TRBJ2-2, with D possibly TRBD2 on 6 matching bases. Germline CDR1 SEHNR, CDR2 FQNEAQ (reference sequence). The length of the CDR3 is 17 residues. CDR3: CASSLVPGLLNTGELFF. CDR3 coding DNA: TGTGCCAGCAGTTTAGTACCGGGACTCTTGAACACCGGGGAGCTGTTTTTT.

The chain employs TRBV6-5 and TRBJ1-1, with D perhaps TRBD1 (5 bases). Deletions cut 2 bases from V and 7 bases from J, with 14 bases between. CDR1 and CDR2 from the germline V gene are MNHEY and SVGAGI. This CDR3 has 14 residues. CDR3 DNA sequence: TGTGCCAGCAGTTACCGGTCAGGGCTAGGTGAAGCTTTCTTT. Its translation: CASSYRSGLGEAFF.

This clone appeared a few times. The CDR3 here is CASRLKANYGYTF. The CDR3 region has the DNA TGTGCCAGCAGGTTGAAAGCGAACTATGGCTACACCTTC. The gene calls are TRBV6-5 and TRBJ1-2; D not resolved. Trimming took off 6 bases at V and 2 bases at J, with 10 bases between the two ends. The CDR3 extends over 13 amino acids. Germline V lookup: CDR1 MNHEY, CDR2 SVGAGI.

V and J are TRBV6-5 and TRBJ2-3; TRBD1 matches 12 bases. With V trimmed by 7 bases and J by 4 bases, 6 bases remained unmatched. There are 15 residues in the CDR3. CDR1 and CDR2 (germline): MNHEY, SVGAGI. As DNA, the CDR3 is TGTGCCAGCATCGGGACAGGGGGCAGGGCAGATACGCAGTATTTT. Translation gives CASIGTGGRADTQYF.

The chain is built from TRBV7-9 and TRBJ1-4, with D unresolved. This CDR3 is 18 amino acids long. Germline V lookup: CDR1 SEHNR, CDR2 FQNEAQ (reference sequence). With 5 bases removed from V and 8 bases from J, the gap between germline ends came to 27 bases. CDR3 nucleotide sequence: TGTGCCAGCAGCCCACCTGGGTCGCCTACCGGGGAGGTCGAAAAACTGTTTTTT. Translated: CASSPPGSPTGEVEKLFF.

The V and J genes are TRBV9 and TRBJ2-6; D remains ambiguous. CDR1 is SGDLS and CDR2 is YYNGEE in the germline V gene. CDR3 length: 20 residues. Trimming stripped 0 bases from V and 0 bases from J, with 19 bases between. The chain's CDR3 is CASSVVVPKTNSSGANVLTF. The CDR3 coding sequence is TGTGCCAGCAGCGTAGTCGTTCCGAAAACAAACAGCTCTGGGGCCAACGTCCTGACTTTC.

The chain links TRBV6-1 to TRBJ2-1, with unresolved D. V was clipped by 3 bases and J by 0 bases, with 12 bases between them. Germline V lookup: CDR1 MNHNS, CDR2 SASEGT. The CDR3 length is 16 residues. The CDR3 loop reads CASSESFSYSYNEQFF. The CDR3 DNA sequence: TGTGCCAGCAGTGAGTCCTTCTCCTACTCCTACAATGAGCAGTTCTTC.

This chain connects TRBV27 to TRBJ2-1, with 7 bases matching TRBD1. Germline CDR1 is MNHEY and CDR2 is SMNVEV (reference sequence). This CDR3 comprises 15 residues. V shed 3 bases, J shed 5 bases, and the junction held 7 bases outside the gene matches. CDR3 region: CASSFQTGWDNEQFF. The CDR3 DNA reads as TGTGCCAGCAGTTTCCAGACAGGGTGGGACAATGAGCAGTTCTTC.

V and J are TRBV28 and TRBJ2-7; 7 positions match TRBD1. Unmatched junction bases numbered 10, after V lost 6 bases and J lost 2 bases. CDR1 is MDHEN and CDR2 is SYDVKM in the germline V gene. This CDR3 comprises 15 residues. CDR3 sequence: CASSPAGQGAYEQYF. The CDR3 region has the DNA TGTGCCAGCAGCCCGGCCGGGCAGGGGGCCTACGAGCAGTACTTC.

A few counts support this clone. V is TRBV4-1 and J is TRBJ1-6; D is perhaps TRBD1 (5 bases). Germline V lookup: CDR1 MGHRA, CDR2 YSYEKL. The V gene lost 2 bases and the J gene lost 0 bases, with 11 bases spanning the gap. CDR3 length: 17 residues. CDR3 bases: TGCGCCAGCAGCCAACGGGGGGGTGACTCCTATAATTCACCCCTCCACTTT. Amino acids: CASSQRGGDSYNSPLHF.

The chain is built from TRBV27 and TRBJ2-2, with a tentative D call TRBD2 (5 bases). Trimming removed 4 bases from V and 8 bases from J, with 8 bases in between. The CDR3 totals 12 residues. Germline V gene lookup returns CDR1 MNHEY and CDR2 SMNVEV (reference sequence). The CDR3 is CASSSRAGELFF. The CDR3 region has the DNA TGTGCCAGCAGTTCGCGGGCTGGGGAGCTGTTTTTT.

DNA of the CDR3: TGTGCCAGCAGGCGCGCAGGGGATGGCTACACCTTC. It encodes CASRRAGDGYTF. V usage is TRBV6-5 and J usage is TRBJ1-2; maybe TRBD1 (6 bases). The CDR3 loop spans 12 amino acids. The germline V and J ends were trimmed by 6 bases and 6 bases, with 11 bases remaining between them. Germline CDR1 reads MNHEY; CDR2 reads SVGAGI.

The chain joins TRBV29-1 to TRBJ2-7; TRBD1 agrees at 7 bases. V was pared by 2 bases and J by 7 bases, with 5 bases of the junction left unmatched. The CDR3 has 12 residues. From germline, CDR1 is SQVTM and CDR2 ANQGSEA. DNA for the CDR3: TGCAGCGTTGAACAGGGGGTAGGGGAGCAGTACTTC. It translates to CSVEQGVGEQYF.

V is TRBV7-9 and J is TRBJ2-7; 8 nucleotides match TRBD1. The germline V gene encodes CDR1 SEHNR and CDR2 FQNEAQ (reference sequence). The CDR3 is made up of 14 amino acids. V was pared by 5 bases and J by 0 bases, with 3 bases of the junction left unmatched. This chain's CDR3 is CASSPGTGSYEQYF. CDR3 sequence (DNA): TGTGCCAGCAGCCCCGGGACAGGCTCCTACGAGCAGTACTTC. Looking up the rest from reference TRBV7-9 and TRBJ2-7 gives the full variable domain: DTGVSQNPRHKITKRGQNVTFRCDPISEHNRLYWYRQTLGQGPEFLTYFQNEAQLEKSRLLSDRFSAERPKGSFSTLEIQRTEQGDSAMYLCASSPGTGSYEQYFGPGTRLTVT.

Ten or more counts support this clone. The sample holds other DNA sequences that translate to the same CDR3. The V gene is TRBV4-2, the J gene TRBJ1-3; D not certain. V dropped 4 bases and J dropped 0 bases, with 13 bases sitting between them. Germline CDR1 LGHNA, CDR2 YNFKEQ. This CDR3 contains 16 residues. CDR3 region: CASSPHPGSSGNTIYF. The CDR3 bases are TGTGCCAGCAGCCCCCATCCAGGTTCCTCTGGAAACACCATATATTTT.

The V call is TRBV15, the J call TRBJ2-5; TRBD1 matches at 9 bases. This CDR3 is built from 16 residues. Looked up from germline, CDR1 is LNHNV and CDR2 is YYDKDF (reference sequence). V was clipped by 3 bases and J by 9 bases; unmatched bases: 14. DNA of the CDR3: TGTGCCACCAGCAGCCAGATAAGGGGGACAGGGAAGGCCCAGTACTTC. Amino acids: CATSSQIRGTGKAQYF.

The chain combines TRBV5-1 with TRBJ2-1, with TRBD2 matching 11 bases. J lost 0 bases, V lost 0 bases, and 5 bases had no gene match. The CDR3 is made up of 18 amino acids. Germline V gene sequence: CDR1 SGHRS, CDR2 YFSETQ. The CDR3 reads CASSLVAGGLRSYNEQFF. CDR3 sequence (DNA): TGCGCCAGCAGCTTGGTAGCGGGGGGGCTTCGCTCCTACAATGAGCAGTTCTTC.

This chain connects TRBV19 to TRBJ1-1; D unresolved. The CDR3 spans 14 residues. The ends were cut back, 7 bases at V and 1 base at J, with 13 bases in the middle. CDR1 is LNHDA and CDR2 is SQIVND in the germline V gene (reference sequence). DNA for the CDR3: TGTGCCAGTACTCTTCATTTGGCGAACACTGAAGCTTTCTTT. Its protein is CASTLHLANTEAFF.

The V gene is TRBV6-5, the J gene TRBJ2-5, with 7 bases matching TRBD2. CDR1 is MNHEY and CDR2 is SVGAGI in the germline V gene. J gave up 2 bases and V 9 bases, and 9 bases lay outside the gene matches. The CDR3 sequence is 14 residues long. This CDR3 is CASRLKAGQETQYF. The DNA of the CDR3 is TGTGCCAGTCGACTCAAAGCGGGACAAGAGACCCAGTACTTC.

V is TRBV21-1 and J is TRBJ1-1; the DNA was not used to check the table's D call, TRBD1. TRBV21-1 is designated a pseudogene. The CDR3 is made up of 17 amino acids. CDR3 nucleotide sequence: TGTGCCAGCAGCAGCAGGGGGCGAGAAGCGAGGGACACTGAAGCTTTCTTT. Residues: CASSSRGREARDTEAFF.

This chain connects TRBV7-2 to TRBJ1-1; a weak D match, TRBD1 (6 bases). Germline V gives CDR1 SGHTA, CDR2 FQGNSA. V was shortened by 5 bases and J by 1 base, with 11 bases between the two germline ends. CDR3 length: 14 residues. Here the CDR3 reads CASSIGQPNTEAFF. Here the CDR3 DNA reads TGTGCCAGCAGCATAGGACAGCCGAACACTGAAGCTTTCTTT.

In DNA form, the CDR3 reads TGCGCCAGCAGCTTGGATGGAGGGACCAATGAAAAACTGTTTTTT. Translating gives CASSLDGGTNEKLFF. This sequence joins TRBV5-1 and TRBJ1-4, with D perhaps TRBD1 (5 bases). The CDR3 contains 15 residues. Trimming removed 0 bases at V and 5 bases at J, with 11 bases between. CDR1 is SGHRS and CDR2 is YFSETQ in the germline V gene. The entire variable domain, with the rest obtained from reference TRBV5-1 and TRBJ1-4, is as follows: KAGVTQTPRYLIKTRGQQVTLSCSPISGHRSVSWYQQTPGQGLQFLFEYFSETQRNKGNFPGRFSGRQFSNSRSEMNVSTLELGDSALYLCASSLDGGTNEKLFFGSGTQLSVL.

The V and J genes are TRBV27 and TRBJ2-5; possibly TRBD2 for D (5 bases). Germline-derived CDR1 and CDR2 are MNHEY and SMNVEV (reference sequence). V was trimmed by 5 bases and J by 5 bases, leaving 12 bases between them. The CDR3 spans 13 residues. The CDR3 loop reads CASSPATGETQYF. CDR3 nucleotide sequence: TGTGCCAGCAGTCCCGCGACGGGGGAGACCCAGTACTTC.